The 30 T cell receptor beta chains presented below share a single source sample, sequenced in a study of blood T cells in healthy people across ages. Then a second PCR, running roughly 7 to 11 cycles, was carried out with a sample-barcoded 5' primer and a J-beta primer mix. TCRdb reanalysed the 5' RACE reads using MiXCR and keeps one entry per CDR3 protein. The sample includes roughly 650,000 distinct CDR3 sequences, 32% seen only once; the top ten take 15%. The sequenced sample consisted of blood. Receptors originate from a woman aged 80 or older in good health.

Ten or more counts support this clonotype. The J gene is TRBJ1-2, the V gene TRBV7-9, with 7 positions matching TRBD1. The V gene's germline CDR1 is SEHNR and CDR2 FQNEAQ (reference sequence). This CDR3 region has 14 residues. With 3 bases clipped from V and 2 bases from J, the junction kept 3 bases outside the gene matches. Here the CDR3 reads CASSFPGGNYGYTF. In nucleotides, the CDR3 is TGTGCCAGCAGCTTCCCAGGGGGGAACTATGGCTACACCTTC.

At least ten counts were recorded for this clonotype. This chain joins TRBV25-1 and TRBJ1-6, with a tentative D call TRBD1 (5 bases). Looked up from germline, CDR1 is MGHDK and CDR2 is SYGVNS. The CDR3 has 17 residues. V gave up 2 bases and J gave up 9 bases, with 20 bases separating them. The CDR3 DNA reads as TGTGCCAGCAGTGAACTAAGCTGGGGGATCGGCAGTTCACCCCTCCACTTT. Its translation: CASSELSWGIGSSPLHF.

The chain links TRBV20-1 to TRBJ2-4; the match to TRBD2 covers 11 bases. The J call is uncertain, as TRBJ2-5 better fits the DNA end. This CDR3 contains 14 residues. Germline CDR1 DFQATT, CDR2 SNEGSKA (reference sequence). The DNA of the CDR3 is TGCAGTGCTTTAGCGGGAGGGCGGGGAGAGACCCAGTACTTC. Translating gives CSALAGGRGETQYF.

This clonotype was observed once. Germline is not matched at one junction end, which may reflect a read error. CDR3 sequence: CASRTARTGGPSGETQYF. The DNA for the CDR3 is TGCGCCAGCAGAACTGCCCGGACAGGGGGTCCCTCGGGAGAGACCCAGTACTTC. The gene calls are TRBV6-1 and TRBJ2-5; 10 bases line up with TRBD1. This CDR3 is 18 amino acids long. Germline loops: CDR1 MNHNS, CDR2 SASEGT.

Notes on this clonotype: A much larger clone differs from this one at a single base, so this may be a read error. The rearrangement joins TRBV30 to TRBJ2-1; 9 nucleotides line up with TRBD1. Losses at the gene ends were 2 bases for V and 6 bases for J; bases not matched to a gene: 5. In germline, CDR1 is GTSNPN, CDR2 SVGIG (reference sequence). The CDR3 is 14 residues long. CDR3 nucleotide sequence: TGTGCCTGGAGTCCGGGACAGGGAAGCAATGAGCAGTTCTTC. Translating gives CAWSPGQGSNEQFF.

This clonotype has a count of ten or more. The rearrangement uses TRBV5-1 and TRBJ1-2; TRBD1 matches 8 bases. Losses at the gene ends were 1 base for V and 7 bases for J; bases not matched to a gene: 9. This CDR3 has 15 residues. Germline V gene lookup returns CDR1 SGHRS and CDR2 YFSETQ. The CDR3: CASSLKGGQGGGYTF. The CDR3 DNA reads TGCGCCAGCAGCTTGAAGGGAGGACAGGGCGGTGGCTACACCTTC.

The chain joins TRBV7-9 to TRBJ2-5; D perhaps matches TRBD1 (6 bases). Trimming stripped 4 bases from V and 1 base from J, with 16 bases between. This CDR3 region has 16 residues. CDR1 is SEHNR and CDR2 is FQNEAQ in the germline V gene (reference sequence). The CDR3, as DNA: TGTGCCAGCAGCTCAGAATATAGGACAGCCCAAGAGACCCAGTACTTC. Translation gives CASSSEYRTAQETQYF.

This clonotype was found many times. The genes are TRBV20-1 and TRBJ2-1; D gene unclear. Germline assignment: CDR1 DFQATT and CDR2 SNEGSKA (reference sequence). This CDR3 contains 14 residues. The V and J ends lost 6 bases and 0 bases respectively, with 12 bases between them. The CDR3: CSAPLFLSYNEQFF. CDR3 coding DNA: TGCAGTGCCCCATTATTCCTCTCCTACAATGAGCAGTTCTTC.

This clonotype was counted at least ten times. The gene calls are TRBV5-1 and TRBJ2-7; 14 nucleotides agree with TRBD2. J was trimmed by 3 bases and V by 4 bases; bases with no gene match: 6. The germline V gene encodes CDR1 SGHRS and CDR2 YFSETQ. CDR3 length: 16 residues. CDR3 coding DNA: TGCGCCAGCAGCACCGGGACTAGCGGGGGATACTACGAGCAGTACTTC. This encodes CASSTGTSGGYYEQYF. Using reference TRBV5-1 and TRBJ2-7 for the parts outside the CDR3, the full variable domain is KAGVTQTPRYLIKTRGQQVTLSCSPISGHRSVSWYQQTPGQGLQFLFEYFSETQRNKGNFPGRFSGRQFSNSRSEMNVSTLELGDSALYLCASSTGTSGGYYEQYFGPGTRLTVT.

Notes on this clonotype: At one of its ends the junction is not consistent with the germline gene, which may arise from a read error. This chain connects TRBV3-1 to TRBJ2-3; the match to TRBD2 covers 11 bases. The germline gives CDR1 LGHDT, CDR2 YNNKEL (reference sequence). The CDR3 totals 16 residues. The DNA for the CDR3 is TGTGCCAGCAGCCAATCTCAACTAGCGGGGGCAGGCACGCAGGATTTT. Translating it yields CASSQSQLAGAGTQDF.

This clonotype appeared many times. The V and J genes are TRBV29-1 and TRBJ1-2; D call uncertain. Trimming removed 4 bases from V and 5 bases from J, with 8 bases in between. The CDR3 loop spans 11 amino acids. Germline CDR1 and CDR2: SQVTM and ANQGSEA. This CDR3 reads CSVASPYGYTF. CDR3 sequence (DNA): TGCAGCGTTGCTTCCCCGTATGGCTACACCTTC.

The sample holds a few counts of this clonotype. The chain recombines TRBV10-3 with TRBJ1-3, with a weak D call TRBD1 (6 bases). Trimming took 11 bases from V and 8 from J, leaving 16 bases between them. Germline-derived CDR1 and CDR2 are ENHRY and SYGVKD. This CDR3 has 12 amino acids. The CDR3 is CASRAGADTIYF. The DNA of the CDR3 is TGTGCCTCCCGGGCAGGGGCGGACACCATATATTTT.

This chain uses TRBV28 with TRBJ2-5; 11 bases line up with TRBD1. Germline CDR1 reads MDHEN; CDR2 reads SYDVKM. The CDR3 totals 14 residues. CDR3 loop: CTNSLDRGPETQYF. The CDR3 DNA reads as TGTACCAACAGTTTGGACAGGGGGCCGGAGACCCAGTACTTC.

The gene calls are TRBV2 and TRBJ1-5, with a possible D match to TRBD1 (5 bases). Germline-derived CDR1 and CDR2 are SNHLY and FYNNEI. This CDR3 is 16 amino acids long. V was clipped by 1 base and J by 6 bases, with 16 bases between them. CDR3 sequence reads: CASSEGLSSGSQPQHF. DNA for the CDR3: TGTGCCAGCAGTGAAGGACTTTCCTCAGGGAGTCAGCCCCAGCATTTT. The complete variable domain, with remaining parts taken from reference TRBV2 and TRBJ1-5, reads EPEVTQTPSHQVTQMGQEVILRCVPISNHLYFYWYRQILGQKVEFLVSFYNNEISEKSEIFDDQFSVERPDGSNFTLKIRSTKLEDSAMYFCASSEGLSSGSQPQHFGDGTRLSIL.

This clonotype was counted only a few times. The rearrangement joins TRBV28 to TRBJ1-6, with no clear D. Per germline, CDR1 MDHEN and CDR2 SYDVKM. Trimming shortened V by 2 bases and J by 7 bases, and 12 bases separated the two germline ends. The CDR3 is 15 residues long. The CDR3 DNA sequence: TGTGCCAGCAGTTTAGACAACAGAATAAATTCACCCCTCCACTTT. It yields the protein CASSLDNRINSPLHF.

Concerning this clonotype: A read error is possible here, since a much larger clone lies one base away. In this CDR3 the conserved last residue, phenylalanine or tryptophan, is missing, so a read error is likely. The chain joins TRBV5-5 to TRBJ2-5; no reliable D call. V lost 2 bases, J lost 4 bases, and 15 bases lay in between. Germline assignment: CDR1 SGHKS and CDR2 YYEKEE (reference sequence). The CDR3 is 15 amino acids. Here the CDR3 reads CASSFDPRMGETQYV. CDR3 DNA: TGTGCCAGCAGCTTCGACCCTCGAATGGGAGAGACCCAGTACGTC.

This clonotype was observed at least ten times. This chain links TRBV10-3 with TRBJ2-1; 11 bases line up with TRBD2. Germline values: CDR1 ENHRY, CDR2 SYGVKD. The CDR3 runs 16 residues. J gave up 3 bases and V 6 bases, and 7 bases lay outside the gene matches. CDR3 amino acids: CAISETSGGFYNEQFF. As DNA, the CDR3 is TGTGCCATCAGCGAAACTAGCGGGGGCTTCTACAATGAGCAGTTCTTC.

A word on this clonotype: A read error may produce the germline difference seen at one junction end. The chain is built from TRBV4-3 and TRBJ2-3; 7 bases are shared with TRBD1. The CDR3 is 18 residues long. Germline lookup yields CDR1 LGHNA and CDR2 YSLEER. The CDR3 spells CASSQVDRVRRGTDTRYF. The CDR3 DNA sequence: TGCGCCAGCAGCCAAGTCGACAGGGTTCGACGTGGCACAGATACGCGGTATTTT.

V gene TRBV19 combines with J gene TRBJ1-2; a possible D gene is TRBD1 (5 bases). The CDR3 runs 12 residues. Trimming took 5 bases from V and 8 from J, leaving 12 bases between them. Germline V gene sequence: CDR1 LNHDA, CDR2 SQIVND (reference sequence). The DNA of the CDR3 is TGTGCCAGTAGTGATAACAGGAGAGGCTACACCTTC. Its protein is CASSDNRRGYTF.

The rearrangement uses TRBV14 and TRBJ1-5; D possibly corresponds to TRBD1 (5 bases). CDR1 SGHDN and CDR2 FVKESK come from the germline V gene. V gave up 5 bases and J gave up 9 bases, with 17 bases separating them. The CDR3 sequence is 14 residues long. The CDR3 sequence: CASSMQGSHRPQHF. The CDR3 DNA follows: TGTGCCAGCAGCATGCAGGGTTCCCATCGGCCCCAGCATTTT.

As concerns this clonotype: A single base separates this from a much larger clone, so it may be a read error. The chain uses TRBV27 and TRBJ2-5; D is undetermined. Germline V gene lookup returns CDR1 MNHEY and CDR2 SMNVEV (reference sequence). V dropped 5 bases and J dropped 11 bases, with 21 bases sitting between them. There are 14 residues in the CDR3. Written as DNA, the CDR3 is TGTGCCAGCAGTCAACGCGGCCCCCACAATGAGCAGTACTTC. Translating gives CASSQRGPHNEQYF.

This clonotype has a count of ten or more. J is TRBJ2-7 and V is TRBV7-6; 8 bases are a match to TRBD1. The CDR3 has 14 amino acids. J was trimmed by 5 bases and V by 1 base; bases with no gene match: 4. Germline V gene sequence: CDR1 SGHVS, CDR2 FNYEAQ. Written as DNA, the CDR3 is TGTGCCAGCAGCTTAGTGGCAGGGGGCAACGAGCAGTACTTC. Translated: CASSLVAGGNEQYF.

Worth noting for this clonotype: It may be a read error: a sequence one base away is much more abundant. This sequence joins TRBV3-1 and TRBJ2-1; TRBD2 agrees at 7 bases. The end of the DNA aligns better with TRBJ2-7, so the J call may be wrong. Germline V gene sequence: CDR1 LGHDT, CDR2 YNNKEL (reference sequence). The CDR3 has 14 amino acids. The CDR3 loop is CASSPGRVGNEQYF. CDR3 DNA sequence: TGTGCCAGCAGCCCAGGGAGGGTGGGAAATGAGCAGTACTTC.

This clonotype was detected ten times or more. The chain is built from TRBV7-2 and TRBJ2-1; D is undetermined. The germline CDR1 and CDR2 sequences are SGHTA and FQGNSA. This CDR3 is 13 amino acids long. The ends were cut back, 3 bases at V and 12 bases at J, with 15 bases in the middle. This CDR3 is CASSFPGPNRQFF. The CDR3 DNA is TGTGCCAGCAGCTTTCCGGGTCCGAATAGGCAGTTCTTC.

This clonotype has at least ten counts. The genes are TRBV28 and TRBJ2-7; a possible D gene is TRBD1 (5 bases). This CDR3 is 14 amino acids long. With 7 bases removed from V and 1 base from J, the gap between germline ends came to 14 bases. Germline CDR1 and CDR2: MDHEN and SYDVKM. The CDR3 here is CASMRQGYSYEQYF. In nucleotides, the CDR3 is TGTGCCAGCATGAGGCAGGGATATTCCTACGAGCAGTACTTC.

With respect to this clonotype: A much larger clone lies a single base off, so this may be a read error. The rearrangement uses TRBV6-1 and TRBJ1-5, with D perhaps TRBD1 (6 bases). This CDR3 is built from 15 residues. V dropped 3 bases and J dropped 4 bases, with 13 bases sitting between them. Per the germline V gene, CDR1 is MNHNS and CDR2 is SASEGT. The CDR3: CASSDQRQANQPQHF. DNA of the CDR3: TGTGCCAGCAGTGATCAAAGACAGGCTAATCAGCCCCAGCATTTT.

V and J are TRBV28 and TRBJ1-1; D uncertain. The germline CDR1 and CDR2 sequences are MDHEN and SYDVKM. The CDR3 sequence is 12 residues long. Trimming stripped 11 bases from V and 2 bases from J, with 12 bases between. For the CDR3, the DNA is TGTGCCGGCAAGGACGGCAACACTGAAGCTTTCTTT. Encoded protein: CAGKDGNTEAFF.

In regard to this clonotype: A much larger clone lies a single base off, so this may be a read error. V gene TRBV11-2 combines with J gene TRBJ2-4, with D perhaps TRBD1 (6 bases). The germline V gene has CDR1 SGHAT and CDR2 FQNNGV. The V gene lost 11 bases and the J gene lost 9 bases, with 20 bases spanning the gap. This CDR3 contains 13 residues. In DNA, the CDR3 is TGTGCCTGCGGTACAGGGCCAGGGAGCATTCAGTACTTC. Protein product: CACGTGPGSIQYF.

This clonotype appeared a few times. A much larger clone differs from this one at a single base, so this may be a read error. The chain joins TRBV5-1 to TRBJ2-4; 7 bases match TRBD2. The CDR3 consists of 14 residues. CDR1 is SGHRS, CDR2 YFSETQ, per germline. V trimming: 3 bases; J trimming: 9 bases; junction bases outside the gene matches: 9. The DNA for the CDR3 is TGCGCCAGCAGCTGGGAGGGCAGGGAGGGCATTCAGTACTTC. It translates to CASSWEGREGIQYF.

The DNA for the CDR3 is TGTGCCATCAGTGAGTCGGCCAGGGCAGACTACACCTTC. It encodes CAISESARADYTF. This sequence joins TRBV10-3 and TRBJ1-2; a possible D gene is TRBD1 (5 bases). V was clipped by 0 bases and J by 10 bases, with 12 bases between them. The germline V gene encodes CDR1 ENHRY and CDR2 SYGVKD. This CDR3 has 13 amino acids.